The 11 T cell receptor beta chains given below trace back to one sample, sequenced in a study of T cell changes during pregnancy in multiple sclerosis (dated by TCRdb to about 2019). The library was prepared using the immunoSEQ multiplex PCR assay. TCRdb re-hosts the immuneACCESS table, in-frame sequences only. Its copies lack some clones; in the studies checked, an unresolved V gene accounts for under half of them, and the cause for the rest is not known. Recorded for this sample are 55,000 to 85,000 clones; roughly 92% of them occurred a single time. The top ten clonotypes cover roughly 1.9% of the sample. Sequenced material: peripheral blood, taken in the second trimester of pregnancy. Receptors were obtained from a female donor with multiple sclerosis, enrolled in a pregnancy study.

The chain recombines TRBV5-1 with TRBJ1-1; TRBD1 matches 10 bases. The CDR3 is 15 amino acids. Germline CDR1 and CDR2: SGHRS and YFSETQ. Trimming at V came to 3 bases and at J to 0 bases, leaving 2 bases not matched to a gene. CDR3 nucleotide sequence: TGCGCCAGCAGCTGGGGACAGGGGCTGAACACTGAAGCTTTCTTT. Protein: CASSWGQGLNTEAFF.

The gene calls are TRBV11-3 and TRBJ2-1; D is possibly TRBD2 (7 bases). V dropped 5 bases and J dropped 3 bases, with 17 bases sitting between them. Germline V lookup: CDR1 SGHNT, CDR2 YENEEA. This CDR3 is 16 amino acids long. The CDR3: CASSPQARGLYNEQFF. In DNA form, the CDR3 reads TGTGCCAGCAGCCCCCAGGCGCGGGGGCTCTACAATGAGCAGTTCTTC.

This chain uses TRBV30 with TRBJ2-3; 7 nucleotides match TRBD1. The CDR3 runs to 15 residues. After removal of 4 bases from V and 1 base from J, the junction contained 8 bases not matched to a gene. The germline V gene has CDR1 GTSNPN and CDR2 SVGIG (reference sequence). In DNA form, the CDR3 reads TGTGCCTGGACGAGACAGGGAACCGGCACAGATACGCAGTATTTT. This sequence encodes CAWTRQGTGTDTQYF.

The V call is TRBV10-1, the J call TRBJ1-1; 8 nucleotides match TRBD1. Germline CDR1 reads WNHNN; CDR2 reads SYGVQD (reference sequence). The trim removed 6 bases at V and 0 bases at J, leaving 3 bases unmatched. The CDR3 runs 14 residues. Here the CDR3 reads CASRLTGVNTEAFF. DNA for the CDR3: TGCGCCAGCAGATTGACAGGGGTGAACACTGAAGCTTTCTTT.

CDR3 sequence reads: CASSRSGSGGAYEQYF. CDR3 in DNA: TGTGCCAGCAGCAGAAGTGGTAGCGGGGGGGCGTACGAGCAGTACTTC. This chain links TRBV11-3 with TRBJ2-7; TRBD2 agrees at 11 bases. The CDR3 has 16 residues. Trimming cost V 5 bases and J 4 bases; bases outside gene matches: 10. Per the germline V gene, CDR1 is SGHNT and CDR2 is YENEEA. The whole variable domain, filled in from reference TRBV11-3 and TRBJ2-7, reads EAGVVQSPRYKIIEKKQPVAFWCNPISGHNTLYWYLQNLGQGPELLIRYENEEAVDDSQLPKDRFSAERLKGVDSTLKIQPAELGDSAVYLCASSRSGSGGAYEQYFGPGTRLTVT.

The V call is TRBV28, the J call TRBJ1-3, with D uncertain. The ends were cut back, 7 bases at V and 1 base at J, with 11 bases in the middle. The CDR3 contains 14 residues. The germline gives CDR1 MDHEN, CDR2 SYDVKM. In nucleotides, the CDR3 is TGTGCCAGCACCTCATACGCGTCTGGAAACACCATATATTTT. The encoded protein is CASTSYASGNTIYF.

The CDR3 nucleotides read TGTGCCAGCAGTGTTCTAGCGGGGAGAGGTGACAATGAGCAGTTCTTC. Encoded protein: CASSVLAGRGDNEQFF. The J gene is TRBJ2-1, the V gene TRBV2; 9 bases fit TRBD2. The V and J ends lost 4 bases and 5 bases, in that order; junction bases with no gene match: 9. Germline V gives CDR1 SNHLY, CDR2 FYNNEI. The CDR3 totals 16 residues. The whole variable domain, remainder taken from reference TRBV2 and TRBJ2-1, is EPEVTQTPSHQVTQMGQEVILRCVPISNHLYFYWYRQILGQKVEFLVSFYNNEISEKSEIFDDQFSVERPDGSNFTLKIRSTKLEDSAMYFCASSVLAGRGDNEQFFGPGTRLTVL.

The chain links TRBV4-3 to TRBJ1-1; 8 bases agree with TRBD1. V dropped 1 base and J dropped 4; count of bases not matched to a gene: 5. CDR1 is LGHNA, CDR2 YSLEER, per germline. The CDR3 has 15 amino acids. The CDR3 DNA is TGCGCCAGCAGCCAAGGCCAGGGGGCCAGCACTGAAGCTTTCTTT. Protein: CASSQGQGASTEAFF.

In nucleotides, the CDR3 is TGTGCCAGCAGTGACACGGGTTTCGAGCAGTACTTC. It specifies CASSDTGFEQYF. The chain employs TRBV2 and TRBJ2-7; no firm D call. The germline V and J ends were trimmed by 3 bases and 6 bases, with 9 bases remaining between them. The CDR3 covers 12 residues. The germline CDR1 and CDR2 sequences are SNHLY and FYNNEI.

The J gene is TRBJ2-5, the V gene TRBV7-3; TRBD1 matches 9 bases. The last part of the DNA fits TRBJ2-7 better; the J call may be wrong. Germline assignment: CDR1 SGHTA and CDR2 FQGTGA. CDR3 length equals 16 residues. The CDR3 here is CASSPPDRGVTYEQYF. Here the CDR3 DNA reads TGTGCCAGCAGCCCTCCCGACAGGGGGGTGACCTACGAGCAGTACTTC.

The chain employs TRBV19 and TRBJ1-3; D is uncertain. V was pared by 4 bases and J by 2 bases, with 12 bases between. In germline, CDR1 is LNHDA, CDR2 SQIVND (reference sequence). This CDR3 is built from 15 residues. In DNA form, the CDR3 reads TGTGCCAGTAGTACCGACACCGGCCCTGGAAACACCATATATTTT. This gives the protein CASSTDTGPGNTIYF.